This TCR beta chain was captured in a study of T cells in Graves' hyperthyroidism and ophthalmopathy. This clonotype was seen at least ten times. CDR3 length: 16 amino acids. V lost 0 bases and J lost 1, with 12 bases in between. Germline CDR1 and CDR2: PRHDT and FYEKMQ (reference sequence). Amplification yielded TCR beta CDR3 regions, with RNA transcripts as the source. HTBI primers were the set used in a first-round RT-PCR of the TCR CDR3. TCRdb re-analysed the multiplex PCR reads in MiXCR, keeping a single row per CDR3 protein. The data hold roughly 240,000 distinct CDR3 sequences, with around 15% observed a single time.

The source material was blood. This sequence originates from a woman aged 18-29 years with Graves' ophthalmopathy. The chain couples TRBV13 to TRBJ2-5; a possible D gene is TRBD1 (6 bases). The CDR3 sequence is CASSLGQGFGQETQYF. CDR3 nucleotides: TGTGCCAGCAGCTTAGGACAGGGTTTTGGCCAAGAGACCCAGTACTTC.